This T cell receptor (beta chain) was retrieved from a study of cytomegalovirus exposure and HLA in healthy donors. The study, taken as a whole, reports: Most observed TCR sequences were rare, whereas some public TCRs were detected in many donors. Cytomegalovirus-associated status was assigned to 150 to 200 TCR beta chains.

With regard to this clone: Antigen: not known.

In germline, CDR1 is MNHNS, CDR2 SASEGT. The CDR3 is 14 residues long. V lost 1 base, J lost 4 bases, and 10 bases lay in between. The PCR used 60 Vbeta and 13 Jbeta primers. TCRdb's copy holds only in-frame clones and misses some; the assay was immunoSEQ multiplex PCR. In the table there are approximately 200,000 clones, around 80% of which are singletons. The receptor was derived from a man aged 30 to 45 in good health and CMV-seronegative. The V call is TRBV6-1, the J call TRBJ1-2; a possible D gene is TRBD1 (5 bases). The sample was PBMCs. CDR3 sequence: CASSEGGEVYGYTF. Written as DNA, the CDR3 is TGTGCCAGCAGTGAAGGGGGCGAAGTCTATGGCTACACCTTC.